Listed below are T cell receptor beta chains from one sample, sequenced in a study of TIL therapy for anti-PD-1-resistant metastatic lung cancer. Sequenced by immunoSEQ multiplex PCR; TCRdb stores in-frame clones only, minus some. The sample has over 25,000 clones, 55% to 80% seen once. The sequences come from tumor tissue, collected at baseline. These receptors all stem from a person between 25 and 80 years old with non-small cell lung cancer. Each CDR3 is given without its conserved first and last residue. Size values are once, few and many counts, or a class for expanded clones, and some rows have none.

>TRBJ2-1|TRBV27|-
ASSLSSIPRQGSSYNEQF
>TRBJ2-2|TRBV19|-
ASQARTSGANTGELF
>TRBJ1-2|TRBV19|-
ASSISGRIYGYT
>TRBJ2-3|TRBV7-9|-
ASSPDRVSTDTQY
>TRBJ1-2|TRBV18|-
ASSPQANYGYT
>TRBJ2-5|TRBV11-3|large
ASAGETQY
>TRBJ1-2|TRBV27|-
ASSLAGEGSGYGYT
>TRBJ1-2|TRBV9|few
ASSVADSSLYGYT
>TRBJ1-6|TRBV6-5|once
ASGIARSPSSPLH
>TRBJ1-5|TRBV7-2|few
ASSLDIGVVAQPQH
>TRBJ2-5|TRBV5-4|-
ASSLTGGETQY
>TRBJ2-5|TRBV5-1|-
ASSLEGTRTSGGTSD
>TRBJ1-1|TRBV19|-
ASSIGGQGNTEAF
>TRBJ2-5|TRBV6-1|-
ASSEVGSGGETQY
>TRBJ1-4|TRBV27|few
ASSLTGGNNEKLF